This entry concerns a single T cell receptor beta chain. The target antigen is unknown. PCR amplification relied on 60 Vbeta primers (plus 13 Jbeta primers). The repertoire was sequenced with immunoSEQ multiplex PCR; TCRdb's copy has only in-frame clones and lacks some. Among under 200,000 clones listed, around four fifths were seen once. The data derive from a study of cytomegalovirus exposure and HLA in healthy donors. The CDR3 is 13 residues long. The V gene's germline CDR1 is LGHNA and CDR2 YNFKEQ. The germline V and J ends were trimmed by 0 bases and 4 bases, with 5 bases remaining between them. Whole-study findings and limits: Most CMV-associated TCR beta chains appeared HLA-restricted in a later analysis.

Sequencing was done on a sample of PBMCs. The chain combines TRBV4-2 with TRBJ2-3; no definite D call. The sequence came from a male donor in good health and CMV-seropositive. This chain's CDR3 is CASSQDAADTQYF. The CDR3 nucleotides read TGTGCCAGCAGCCAAGACGCGGCAGATACGCAGTATTTT.